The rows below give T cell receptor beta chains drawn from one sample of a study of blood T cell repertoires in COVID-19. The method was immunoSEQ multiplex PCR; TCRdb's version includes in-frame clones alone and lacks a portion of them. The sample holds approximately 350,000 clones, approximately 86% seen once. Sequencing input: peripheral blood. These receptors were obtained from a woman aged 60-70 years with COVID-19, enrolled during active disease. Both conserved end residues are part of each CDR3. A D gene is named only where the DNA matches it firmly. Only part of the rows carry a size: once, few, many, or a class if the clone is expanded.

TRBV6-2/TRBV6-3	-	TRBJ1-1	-	CASSDREAFF	TGTGCCAGCAGTGACAGGGAAGCTTTCTTT
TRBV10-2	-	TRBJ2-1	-	CASSESRSSYNEQFF	TGCGCCAGCAGTGAGTCACGGAGCTCCTACAATGAGCAGTTCTTC
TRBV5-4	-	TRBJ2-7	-	CASSQTGLEQYF	TGTGCCAGCAGCCAAACAGGGTTGGAGCAGTACTTC
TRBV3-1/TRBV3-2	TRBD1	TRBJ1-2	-	CASSQLGQGYYGYTF	TGTGCCAGCAGCCAATTGGGACAGGGATACTATGGCTACACCTTC
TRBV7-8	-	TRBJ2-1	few	CASSFNLDEQFF	TGTGCCAGCAGCTTCAATCTAGATGAGCAGTTCTTC
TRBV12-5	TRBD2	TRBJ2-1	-	CASGLVLVAGGHIEQFF	TGTGCTAGTGGTTTGGTATTGGTAGCGGGGGGGCATATTGAGCAGTTCTTC
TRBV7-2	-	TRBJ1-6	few	CASSLEHGAGSPLHF	TGTGCCAGCAGCTTAGAGCATGGGGCTGGTTCACCCCTCCACTTT
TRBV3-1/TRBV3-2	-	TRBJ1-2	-	CASSLGGGGGYGYTF	TGTGCCAGCAGCCTGGGAGGGGGGGGCGGCTATGGCTACACCTTC
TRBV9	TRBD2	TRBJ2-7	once	CASSVGGTYSYEQYF	TGTGCCAGCAGCGTCGGGGGGACGTACTCCTACGAGCAGTACTTC
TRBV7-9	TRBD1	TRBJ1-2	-	CASSLWGQGDYGYTF	TGTGCCAGCAGCTTGTGGGGACAGGGGGACTATGGCTACACCTTC
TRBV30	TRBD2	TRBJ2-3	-	CAWTSGHSTDTQYF	TGTGCCTGGACTAGCGGACACAGCACAGATACGCAGTATTTT
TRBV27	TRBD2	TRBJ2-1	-	CASSLWGGKGYNEQFF	TGTGCCAGCAGTTTATGGGGGGGAAAGGGTTACAATGAGCAGTTCTTC
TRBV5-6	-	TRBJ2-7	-	CASSIGIYEQYF	TGTGCCAGCAGCATCGGTATCTACGAGCAGTACTTC
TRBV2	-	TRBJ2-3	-	CASSQQVDTQYF	TGTGCCAGCAGTCAACAGGTGGATACGCAGTATTTT
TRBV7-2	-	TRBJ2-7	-	CASSLARAVGSYEQYF	TGTGCCAGCAGTTTGGCCAGGGCCGTGGGTTCCTACGAGCAGTACTTC
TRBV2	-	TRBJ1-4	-	CASSVIQGAALTNEKLFF	TGTGCCAGCAGTGTTATACAGGGCGCCGCGTTGACTAATGAAAAACTGTTTTTT
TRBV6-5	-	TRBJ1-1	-	CASSYGGTEAFF	TGTGCCAGCAGTTACGGGGGGACTGAAGCTTTCTTT
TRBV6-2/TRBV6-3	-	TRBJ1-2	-	CASSYVAGSYGYTF	TGTGCCAGCAGTTACGTGGCGGGGTCGTATGGCTACACCTTC
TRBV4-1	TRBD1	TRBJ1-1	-	CASTREGQGDTEAFF	TGCGCCAGCACACGGGAGGGACAGGGGGACACTGAAGCTTTCTTT
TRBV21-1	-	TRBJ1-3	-	CASSGRTVKVSGNTIYF	TGTGCCAGCAGCGGCCGGACAGTCAAAGTCTCTGGAAACACCATATATTTT
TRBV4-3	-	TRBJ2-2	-	CASSQQGNTGELFF	TGCGCCAGCAGCCAACAGGGAAACACCGGGGAGCTGTTTTTT
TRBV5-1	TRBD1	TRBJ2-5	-	CASSSRDRGSSETQYF	TGCGCCAGCAGCTCGCGGGACAGGGGGAGTTCAGAGACCCAGTACTTC
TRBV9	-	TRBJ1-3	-	CASSLTPGNGNTIYF	TGTGCCAGCAGCCTCACCCCAGGGAATGGAAACACCATATATTTT
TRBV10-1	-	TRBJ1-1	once	CASSDGGVSSVKNTEAFF	TGCGCCAGCAGTGATGGCGGGGTCAGCAGCGTGAAGAACACTGAAGCTTTCTTT
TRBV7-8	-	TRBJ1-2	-	CASSSHFSYGYTF	TGTGCCAGCAGCTCTCATTTCAGCTATGGCTACACCTTC
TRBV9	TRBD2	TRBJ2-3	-	CASSVESAGGYTDTQYF	TGTGCCAGCAGCGTAGAGTCAGCGGGGGGGTACACAGATACGCAGTATTTT
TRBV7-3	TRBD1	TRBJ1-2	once	CASSSTGRYGYTF	TGTGCCAGCAGCTCGACAGGGAGGTATGGCTACACCTTC
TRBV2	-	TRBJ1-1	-	CASNRVVSMSEAFF	TGTGCCAGCAACAGGGTGGTATCAATGTCTGAAGCTTTCTTT
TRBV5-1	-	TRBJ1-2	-	CASSPGTGGFNYGYTF	TGCGCCAGCAGCCCAGGGACTGGAGGCTTTAACTATGGCTACACCTTC
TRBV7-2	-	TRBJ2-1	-	CASSARPGYNEQFF	TGTGCCAGCAGCGCCAGACCGGGGTACAATGAGCAGTTCTTC
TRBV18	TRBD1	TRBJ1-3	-	CASSPSGQGSGNTIYF	TGTGCCAGCTCACCCTCGGGACAGGGCTCTGGAAACACCATATATTTT
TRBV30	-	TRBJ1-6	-	CAWSLATPGNNSPLHF	TGTGCCTGGAGTCTCGCGACCCCAGGGAATAATTCACCCCTCCACTTT
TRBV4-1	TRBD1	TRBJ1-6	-	CASSKIVPGGGNSPLHF	TGCGCCAGCTCAAAGATCGTCCCAGGGGGCGGGAATTCACCCCTCCACTTT
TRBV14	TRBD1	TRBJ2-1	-	CASSQFRDRVNNEQFF	TGTGCCAGCAGCCAATTCCGGGACAGGGTCAACAATGAGCAGTTCTTC
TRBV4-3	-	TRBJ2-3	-	CASSPRQYTDTQYF	TGCGCCAGCAGCCCACGACAGTACACAGATACGCAGTATTTT
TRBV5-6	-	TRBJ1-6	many	CASTPGGSYNSPLHF	TGTGCCAGCACCCCCGGGGGCTCCTATAATTCACCCCTCCACTTT
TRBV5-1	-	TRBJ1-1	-	CASSPQGLDTEAFF	TGCGCCAGCAGCCCACAGGGTTTGGACACTGAAGCTTTCTTT
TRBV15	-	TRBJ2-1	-	CATSGGTVRRWGYNEQFF	TGTGCCACCAGCGGCGGGACAGTTCGTCGTTGGGGCTACAATGAGCAGTTCTTC
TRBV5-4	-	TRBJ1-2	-	CASSPSSAGVLAGYTF	TGTGCCAGCAGCCCCTCTTCTGCAGGGGTTCTTGCTGGCTACACCTTC
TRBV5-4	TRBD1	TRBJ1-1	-	CASSERTGTGVRAFF	TGTGCCAGCAGCGAACGTACCGGGACAGGGGTGCGAGCTTTCTTT
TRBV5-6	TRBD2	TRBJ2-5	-	CASTLGLAGGLRAQYF	TGTGCCAGCACCCTGGGGCTAGCGGGGGGGCTGCGGGCCCAGTACTTC